What follows is one TCR beta chain and its context. Its target is unknown. The sample comes from a study of T cell repertoires in cytomegalovirus infection. The CDR3 spans 14 residues. V lost 7 bases and J lost 6, with 19 bases in between. TCRdb processed the reads anew with MiXCR; each CDR3 protein has one entry. The sample lists fewer than 650,000 distinct CDR3 sequences, 40% seen once, with over 45% in the top ten. V gene TRBV12-3 or TRBV12-4 combines with J gene TRBJ2-7, with D tentatively TRBD1 (6 bases). The starting material was cultured PBMCs, obtained from culture after CMV antigen stimulation. The origin of this receptor is a human donor in good health (CMV status not recorded). Some clones in this sample may be carry-over from other donors' samples. The chain's CDR3 is CASILGAAKGEQYF. CDR3 nucleotide sequence: TGTGCCAGCATCCTGGGGGCGGCAAAGGGCGAGCAGTACTTC.